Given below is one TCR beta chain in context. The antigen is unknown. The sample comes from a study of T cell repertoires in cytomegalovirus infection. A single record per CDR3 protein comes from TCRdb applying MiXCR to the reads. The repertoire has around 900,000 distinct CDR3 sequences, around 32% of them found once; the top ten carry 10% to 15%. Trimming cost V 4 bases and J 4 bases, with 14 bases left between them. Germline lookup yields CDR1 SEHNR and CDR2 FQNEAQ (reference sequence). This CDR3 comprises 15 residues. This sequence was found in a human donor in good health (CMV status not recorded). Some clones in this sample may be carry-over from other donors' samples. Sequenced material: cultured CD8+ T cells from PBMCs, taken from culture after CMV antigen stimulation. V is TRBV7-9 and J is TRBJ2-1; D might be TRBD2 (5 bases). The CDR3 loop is CASSSPMEDYNEQFF. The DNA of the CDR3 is TGTGCCAGCAGCTCCCCGATGGAGGATTACAATGAGCAGTTCTTC. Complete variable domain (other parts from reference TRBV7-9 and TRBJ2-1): DTGVSQNPRHKITKRGQNVTFRCDPISEHNRLYWYRQTLGQGPEFLTYFQNEAQLEKSRLLSDRFSAERPKGSFSTLEIQRTEQGDSAMYLCASSSPMEDYNEQFFGPGTRLTVL.